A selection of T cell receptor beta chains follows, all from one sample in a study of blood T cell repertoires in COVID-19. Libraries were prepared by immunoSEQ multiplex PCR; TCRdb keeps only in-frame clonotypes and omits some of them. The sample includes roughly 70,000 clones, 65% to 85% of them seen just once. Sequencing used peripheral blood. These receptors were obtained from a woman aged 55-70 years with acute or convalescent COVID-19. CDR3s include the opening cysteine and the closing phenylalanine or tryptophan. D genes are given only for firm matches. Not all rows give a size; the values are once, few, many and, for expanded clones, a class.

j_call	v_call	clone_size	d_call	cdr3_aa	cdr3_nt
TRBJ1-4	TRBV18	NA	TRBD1	CASSSRGLYEKLFF	TGTGCCAGCTCAAGCAGGGGGCTATATGAAAAACTGTTTTTT
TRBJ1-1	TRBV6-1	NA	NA	CASSDGTGRNTEAFF	TGTGCCAGCAGTGACGGTACAGGAAGGAACACTGAAGCTTTCTTT
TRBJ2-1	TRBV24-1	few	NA	CATRRTSNDNEQFF	TGTGCCACCCGGAGGACCTCCAACGACAATGAGCAGTTCTTC
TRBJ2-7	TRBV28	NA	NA	CASSLPRRQASF	TGTGCCAGCAGTTTACCCCGAAGACAGGCCTCCTTC
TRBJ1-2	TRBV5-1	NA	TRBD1	CASSSSALGQENGYTF	TGCGCCAGCAGCTCCTCAGCTCTAGGACAGGAAAATGGCTACACCTTC
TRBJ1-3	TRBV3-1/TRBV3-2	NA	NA	CASSKGDTIYF	TGTGCCAGCAGCAAGGGGGACACCATATATTTT
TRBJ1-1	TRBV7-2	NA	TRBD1	CASSAQGQGPSFF	TGTGCCAGCAGCGCCCAAGGACAGGGTCCATCTTTCTTT
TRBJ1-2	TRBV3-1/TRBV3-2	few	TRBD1	CASRAGTVGGYTF	TGTGCCAGCAGGGCAGGGACAGTCGGTGGCTACACCTTC
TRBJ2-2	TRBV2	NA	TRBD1	CASIFGTANTGELFF	TGTGCCAGTATTTTCGGGACAGCGAACACCGGGGAGCTGTTTTTT
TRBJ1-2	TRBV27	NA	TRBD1	CASSRQGFYGYTF	TGTGCCAGCAGTCGACAGGGCTTCTATGGCTACACCTTC